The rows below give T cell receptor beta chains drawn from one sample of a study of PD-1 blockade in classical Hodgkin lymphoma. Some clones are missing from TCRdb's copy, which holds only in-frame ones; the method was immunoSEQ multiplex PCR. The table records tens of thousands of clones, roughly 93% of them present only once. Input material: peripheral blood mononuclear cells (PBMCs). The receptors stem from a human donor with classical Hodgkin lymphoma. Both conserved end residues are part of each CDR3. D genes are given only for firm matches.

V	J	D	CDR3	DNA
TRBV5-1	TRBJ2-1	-	CASSPLEGLSYNEQFF	TGCGCCAGCAGCCCCTTAGAGGGACTCTCCTACAATGAGCAGTTCTTC
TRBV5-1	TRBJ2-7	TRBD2	CASSPTSASSYEQYF	TGCGCCAGCAGCCCGACTAGCGCGAGCTCCTACGAGCAGTACTTC
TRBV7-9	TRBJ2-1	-	CASSQRQFIEQFF	TGTGCCAGCAGCCAGCGCCAGTTCATTGAGCAGTTCTTC
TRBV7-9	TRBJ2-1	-	CASRFPGRGLNEQFF	TGTGCCAGCAGATTTCCCGGGCGGGGCTTGAATGAGCAGTTCTTC
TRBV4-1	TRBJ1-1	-	CASSDVRGTEAFF	TGCGCCAGCAGCGACGTAAGAGGGACTGAAGCTTTCTTT
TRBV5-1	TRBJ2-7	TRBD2	CASSPKGLAATYEQYF	TGCGCCAGCAGCCCCAAAGGACTAGCGGCTACCTACGAGCAGTACTTC
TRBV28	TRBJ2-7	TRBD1	CASTPSIDRGRPYEQYF	TGTGCCAGCACCCCAAGTATTGACAGGGGTCGCCCCTACGAGCAGTACTTC
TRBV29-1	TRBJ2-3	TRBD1	CSAGDSLTDTQYF	TGCAGCGCTGGGGACAGCCTCACAGATACGCAGTATTTT
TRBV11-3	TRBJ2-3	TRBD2	CASSSSWDLAGGIDTQYF	TGTGCCAGCAGCTCCAGCTGGGATCTAGCGGGAGGAATAGATACGCAGTATTTT
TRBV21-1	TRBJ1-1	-	CASSKYSSPNTEAFF	TGTGCCAGCAGCAAATATAGCAGCCCGAACACTGAAGCTTTCTTT
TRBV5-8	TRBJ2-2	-	CASSYGGVNTGELFF	TGTGCCAGCAGCTACGGGGGAGTAAACACCGGGGAGCTGTTTTTT
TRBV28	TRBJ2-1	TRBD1	CASRLRDRDSNEQFF	TGTGCCAGCAGGCTCCGGGACAGGGATTCCAATGAGCAGTTCTTC
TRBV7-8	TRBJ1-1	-	CASSIRRLMNTEAFF	TGTGCCAGCAGCATCCGACGGTTAATGAACACTGAAGCTTTCTTT
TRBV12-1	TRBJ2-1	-	CASSFVSPSTEQFF	TGTGCCAGCAGCTTTGTAAGCCCCTCTACTGAGCAGTTCTTC
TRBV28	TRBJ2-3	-	CASSLSPWDTQYF	TGTGCCAGCAGTTTATCCCCCTGGGATACGCAGTATTTT
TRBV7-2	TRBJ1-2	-	CASSLAFTPRRYGYTF	TGTGCCAGCAGCTTAGCGTTCACGCCCCGACGCTATGGCTACACCTTC
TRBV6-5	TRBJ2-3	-	CASSSSVIGTDTQYF	TGTGCCAGCAGCTCGTCAGTTATCGGCACAGATACGCAGTATTTT
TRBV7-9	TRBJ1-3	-	CASSPNSAGNTIYF	TGTGCCAGCAGCCCAAACTCAGCAGGAAACACCATATATTTT